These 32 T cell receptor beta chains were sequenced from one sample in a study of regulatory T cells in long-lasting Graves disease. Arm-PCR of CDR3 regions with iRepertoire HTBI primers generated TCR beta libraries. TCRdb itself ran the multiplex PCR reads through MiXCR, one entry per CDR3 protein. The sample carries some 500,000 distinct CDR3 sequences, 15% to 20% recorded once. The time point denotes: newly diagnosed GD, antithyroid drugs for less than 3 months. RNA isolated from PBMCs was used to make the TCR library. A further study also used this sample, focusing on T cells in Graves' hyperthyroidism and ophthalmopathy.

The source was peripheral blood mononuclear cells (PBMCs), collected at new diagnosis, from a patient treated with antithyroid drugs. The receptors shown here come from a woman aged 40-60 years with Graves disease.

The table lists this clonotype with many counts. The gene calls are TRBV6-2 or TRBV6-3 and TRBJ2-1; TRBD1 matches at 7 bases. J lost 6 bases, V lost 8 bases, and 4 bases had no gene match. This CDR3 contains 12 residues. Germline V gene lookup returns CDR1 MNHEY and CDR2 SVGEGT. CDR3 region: CASGDRVNEQFF. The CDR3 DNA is TGTGCCAGCGGTGACAGGGTCAATGAGCAGTTCTTC.

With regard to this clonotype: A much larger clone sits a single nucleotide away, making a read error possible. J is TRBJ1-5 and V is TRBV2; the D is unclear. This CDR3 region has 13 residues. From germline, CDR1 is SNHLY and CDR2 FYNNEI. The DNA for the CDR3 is TGTGCCAGTAAGGATGATAGCAATCAGCCCCAGGATTTT. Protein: CASKDDSNQPQDF.

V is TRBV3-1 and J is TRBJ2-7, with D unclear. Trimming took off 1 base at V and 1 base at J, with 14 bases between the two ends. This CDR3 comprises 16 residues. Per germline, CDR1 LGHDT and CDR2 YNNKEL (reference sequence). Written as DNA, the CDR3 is TGTGCCAGCAGCCAAGTTTTGGGCCCCGGGTCCTACGAGCAGTACTTC. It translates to CASSQVLGPGSYEQYF.

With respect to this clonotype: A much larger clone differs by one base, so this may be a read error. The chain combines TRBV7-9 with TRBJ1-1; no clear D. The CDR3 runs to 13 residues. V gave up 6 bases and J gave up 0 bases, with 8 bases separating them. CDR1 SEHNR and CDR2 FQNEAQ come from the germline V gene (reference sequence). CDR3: CASRPSVNTEAFF. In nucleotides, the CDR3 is TGTGCCAGCAGACCCTCAGTGAACACTGAAGCTTTCTTT.

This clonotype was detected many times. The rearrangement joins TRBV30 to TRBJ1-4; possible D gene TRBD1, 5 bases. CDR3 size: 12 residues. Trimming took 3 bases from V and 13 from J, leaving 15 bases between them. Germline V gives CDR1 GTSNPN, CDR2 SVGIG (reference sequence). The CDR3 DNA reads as TGTGCCTGGAGCCCGGGGGTACGAAGACTGTTTTTT. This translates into CAWSPGVRRLFF.

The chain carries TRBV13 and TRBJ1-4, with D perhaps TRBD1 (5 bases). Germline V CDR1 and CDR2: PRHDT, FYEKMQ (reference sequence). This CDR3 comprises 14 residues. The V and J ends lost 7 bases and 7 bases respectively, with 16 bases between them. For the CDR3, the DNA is TGTGCCAGCACTCTCCGAGGGGCAAGTGAAAAACTGTTTTTT. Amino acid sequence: CASTLRGASEKLFF. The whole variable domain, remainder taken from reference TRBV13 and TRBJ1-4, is AAGVIQSPRHLIKEKRETATLKCYPIPRHDTVYWYQQGPGQDPQFLISFYEKMQSDKGSIPDRFSAQQFSDYHSELNMSSLELGDSALYFCASTLRGASEKLFFGSGTQLSVL.

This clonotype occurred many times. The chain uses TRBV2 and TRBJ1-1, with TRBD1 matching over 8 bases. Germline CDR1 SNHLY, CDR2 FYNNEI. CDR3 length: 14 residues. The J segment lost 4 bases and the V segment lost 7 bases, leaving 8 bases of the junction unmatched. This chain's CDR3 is CASKPTGVGTEAFF. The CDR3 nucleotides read TGTGCCAGCAAACCGACAGGGGTCGGCACTGAAGCTTTCTTT.

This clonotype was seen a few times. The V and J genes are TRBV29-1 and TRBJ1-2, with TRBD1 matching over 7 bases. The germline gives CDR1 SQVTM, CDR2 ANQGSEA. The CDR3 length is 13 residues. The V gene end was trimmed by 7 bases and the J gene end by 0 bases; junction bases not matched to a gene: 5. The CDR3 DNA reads TGCAGCGGGGGACAGCTATCTAACTATGGCTACACCTTC. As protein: CSGGQLSNYGYTF.

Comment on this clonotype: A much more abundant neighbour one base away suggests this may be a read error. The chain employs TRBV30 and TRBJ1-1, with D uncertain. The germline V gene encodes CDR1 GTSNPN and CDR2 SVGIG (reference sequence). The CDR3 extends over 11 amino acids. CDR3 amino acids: CARSLHDVFFF. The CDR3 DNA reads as TGTGCCCGGAGTTTACACGACGTTTTCTTCTTT.

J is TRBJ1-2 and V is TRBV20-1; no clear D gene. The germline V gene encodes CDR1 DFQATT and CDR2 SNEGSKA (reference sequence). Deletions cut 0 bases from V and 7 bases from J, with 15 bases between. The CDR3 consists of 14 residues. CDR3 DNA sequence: TGCAGTGCTAGAGAATTAGGCCTCCTGCCTGGCTACACCTTC. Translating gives CSARELGLLPGYTF.

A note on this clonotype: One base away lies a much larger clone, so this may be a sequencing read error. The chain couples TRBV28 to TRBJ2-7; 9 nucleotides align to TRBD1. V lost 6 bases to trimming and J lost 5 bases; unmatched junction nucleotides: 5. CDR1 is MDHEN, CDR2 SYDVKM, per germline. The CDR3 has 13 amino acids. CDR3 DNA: TGTGCCAGCAGCCGGGGACAGGGCAACGAGCAGTACTTC. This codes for CASSRGQGNEQYF.

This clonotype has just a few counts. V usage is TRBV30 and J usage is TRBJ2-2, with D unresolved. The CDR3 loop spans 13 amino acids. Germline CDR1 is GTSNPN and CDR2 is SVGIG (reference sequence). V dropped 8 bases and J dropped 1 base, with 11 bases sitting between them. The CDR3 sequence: CATSTKNTGELFF. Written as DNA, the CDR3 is TGTGCCACCTCTACCAAGAACACCGGGGAGCTGTTTTTT.

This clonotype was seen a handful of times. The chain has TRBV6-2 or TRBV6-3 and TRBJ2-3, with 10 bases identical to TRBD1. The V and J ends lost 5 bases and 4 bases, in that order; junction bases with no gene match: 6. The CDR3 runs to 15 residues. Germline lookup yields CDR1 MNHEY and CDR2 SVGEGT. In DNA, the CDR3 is TGTGCCAGCAGTGTTCTGACAGGGGGCGCAGATACGCAGTATTTT. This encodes CASSVLTGGADTQYF.

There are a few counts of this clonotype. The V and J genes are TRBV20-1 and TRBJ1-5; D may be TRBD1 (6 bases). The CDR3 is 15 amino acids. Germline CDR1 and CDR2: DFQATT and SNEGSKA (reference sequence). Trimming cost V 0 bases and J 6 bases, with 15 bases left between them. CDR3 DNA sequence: TGCAGTGCTAGAGATAATTCAGGGGTTGGTCAGCCCCAGCATTTT. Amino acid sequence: CSARDNSGVGQPQHF.

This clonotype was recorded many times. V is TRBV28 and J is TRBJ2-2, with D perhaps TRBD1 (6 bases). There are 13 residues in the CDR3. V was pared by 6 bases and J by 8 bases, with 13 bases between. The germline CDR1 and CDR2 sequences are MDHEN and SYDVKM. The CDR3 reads CASSSGTTGELFF. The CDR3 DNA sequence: TGTGCCAGCAGCTCAGGGACAACGGGGGAGCTGTTTTTT.

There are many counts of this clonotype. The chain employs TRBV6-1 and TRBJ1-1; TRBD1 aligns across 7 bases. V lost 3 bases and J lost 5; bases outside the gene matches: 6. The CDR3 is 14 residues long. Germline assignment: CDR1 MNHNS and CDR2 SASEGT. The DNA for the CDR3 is TGTGCCAGCAGTGAGAGGGGGCGCAGGACTGAAGCTTTCTTT. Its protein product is CASSERGRRTEAFF.

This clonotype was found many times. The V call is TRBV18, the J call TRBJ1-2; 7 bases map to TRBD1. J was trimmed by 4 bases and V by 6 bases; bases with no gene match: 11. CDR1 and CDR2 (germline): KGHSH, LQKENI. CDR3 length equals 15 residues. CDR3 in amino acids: CASSTPSDRAYGYTF. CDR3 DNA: TGTGCCAGCTCCACACCCTCTGACAGGGCCTATGGCTACACCTTC.

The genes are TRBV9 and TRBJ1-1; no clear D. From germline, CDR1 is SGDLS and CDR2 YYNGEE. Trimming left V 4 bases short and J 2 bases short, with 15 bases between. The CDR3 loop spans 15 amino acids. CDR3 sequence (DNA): TGTGCCAGCAGCCCCCCCCGGGCCGATAACACTGAAGCTTTCTTT. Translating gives CASSPPRADNTEAFF.

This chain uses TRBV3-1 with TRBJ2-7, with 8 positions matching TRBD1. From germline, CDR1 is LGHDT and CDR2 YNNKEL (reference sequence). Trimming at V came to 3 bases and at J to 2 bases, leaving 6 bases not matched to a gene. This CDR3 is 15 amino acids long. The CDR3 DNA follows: TGTGCCAGCAGCCATGGCGGACAGGGCGCCTACGAGCAGTACTTC. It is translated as CASSHGGQGAYEQYF.

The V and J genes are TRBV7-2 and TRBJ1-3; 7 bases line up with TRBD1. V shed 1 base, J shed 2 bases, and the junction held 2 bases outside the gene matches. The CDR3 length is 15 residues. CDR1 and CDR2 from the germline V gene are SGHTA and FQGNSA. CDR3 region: CASSLVTGTGNTIYF. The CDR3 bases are TGTGCCAGCAGCTTAGTGACAGGGACTGGAAACACCATATATTTT.

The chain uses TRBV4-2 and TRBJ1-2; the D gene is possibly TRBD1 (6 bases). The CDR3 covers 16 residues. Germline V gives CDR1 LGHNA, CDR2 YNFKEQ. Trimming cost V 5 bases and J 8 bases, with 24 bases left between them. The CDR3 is CASSFPRGDIIGGYTF. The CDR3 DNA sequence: TGTGCCAGCAGCTTCCCTCGGGGGGACATAATCGGGGGCTACACCTTC.

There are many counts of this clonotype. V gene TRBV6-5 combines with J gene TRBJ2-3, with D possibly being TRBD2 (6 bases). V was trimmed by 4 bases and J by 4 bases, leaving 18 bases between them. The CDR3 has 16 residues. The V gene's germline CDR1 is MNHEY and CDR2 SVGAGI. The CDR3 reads CASSLFGGVIADTQYF. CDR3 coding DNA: TGTGCCAGCAGTTTGTTCGGGGGAGTTATCGCAGATACGCAGTATTTT.

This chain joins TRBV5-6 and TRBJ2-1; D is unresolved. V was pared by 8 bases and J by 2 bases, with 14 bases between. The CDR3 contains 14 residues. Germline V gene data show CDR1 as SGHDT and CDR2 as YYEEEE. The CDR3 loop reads CARPWVLTYNEQFF. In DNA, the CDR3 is TGTGCCAGGCCCTGGGTCCTAACCTACAATGAGCAGTTCTTC.

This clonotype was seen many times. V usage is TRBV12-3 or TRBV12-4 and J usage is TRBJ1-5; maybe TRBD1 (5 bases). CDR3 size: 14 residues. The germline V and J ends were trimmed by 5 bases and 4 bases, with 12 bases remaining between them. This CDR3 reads CASSAGLRNQPQHF. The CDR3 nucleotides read TGTGCCAGCAGTGCGGGACTTCGTAATCAGCCCCAGCATTTT.

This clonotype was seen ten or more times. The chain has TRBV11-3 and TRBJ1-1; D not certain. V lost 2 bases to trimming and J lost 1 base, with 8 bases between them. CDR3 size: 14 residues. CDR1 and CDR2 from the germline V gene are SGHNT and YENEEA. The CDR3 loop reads CASSLSQANTEAFF. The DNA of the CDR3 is TGTGCCAGCAGCTTATCTCAGGCGAACACTGAAGCTTTCTTT.

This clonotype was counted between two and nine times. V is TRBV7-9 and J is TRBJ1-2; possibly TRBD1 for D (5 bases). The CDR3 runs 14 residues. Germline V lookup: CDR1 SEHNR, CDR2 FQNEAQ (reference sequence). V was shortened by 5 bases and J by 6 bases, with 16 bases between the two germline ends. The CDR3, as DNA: TGTGCCAGCAGCCCTACCCAGGGAAAAGATGGCTACACCTTC. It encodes CASSPTQGKDGYTF.

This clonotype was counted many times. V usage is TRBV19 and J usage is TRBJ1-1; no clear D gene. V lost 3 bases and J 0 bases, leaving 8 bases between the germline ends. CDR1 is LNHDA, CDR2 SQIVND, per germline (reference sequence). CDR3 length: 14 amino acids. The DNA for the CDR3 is TGTGCCAGTAGTATCGGTGAAATGAACACTGAAGCTTTCTTT. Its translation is CASSIGEMNTEAFF.

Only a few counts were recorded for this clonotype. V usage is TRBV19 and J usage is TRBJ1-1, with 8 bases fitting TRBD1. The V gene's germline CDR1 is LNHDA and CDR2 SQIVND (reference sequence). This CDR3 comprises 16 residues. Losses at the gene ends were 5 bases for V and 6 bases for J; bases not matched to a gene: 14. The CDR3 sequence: CASSLASGQGSPEAFF. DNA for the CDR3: TGTGCCAGTAGTCTAGCTAGTGGACAGGGCAGCCCTGAAGCTTTCTTT.

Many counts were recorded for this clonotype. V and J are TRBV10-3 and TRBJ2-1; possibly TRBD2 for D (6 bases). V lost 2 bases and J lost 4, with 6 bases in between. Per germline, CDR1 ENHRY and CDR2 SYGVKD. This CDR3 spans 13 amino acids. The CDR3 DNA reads TGTGCCATCAGTGAGGGAGGGTACAATGAGCAGTTCTTC. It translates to CAISEGGYNEQFF.

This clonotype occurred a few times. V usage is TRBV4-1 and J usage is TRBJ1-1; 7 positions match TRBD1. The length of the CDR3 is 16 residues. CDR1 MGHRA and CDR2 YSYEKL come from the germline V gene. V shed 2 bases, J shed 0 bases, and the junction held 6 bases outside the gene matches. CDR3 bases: TGCGCCAGCAGCCAATGGGGCAGGGGGATGAACACTGAAGCTTTCTTT. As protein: CASSQWGRGMNTEAFF.

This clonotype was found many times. The CDR3 DNA reads as TGTGCTAGTGGCCCTCCACTCCCGACTAACTATGGCTACACCTTC. Its translation: CASGPPLPTNYGYTF. This chain uses TRBV12-5 with TRBJ1-2; D is unresolved. V dropped 6 bases and J dropped 0 bases, with 14 bases sitting between them. This CDR3 has 15 residues. Germline V lookup: CDR1 LGHNT, CDR2 FRNRAP.

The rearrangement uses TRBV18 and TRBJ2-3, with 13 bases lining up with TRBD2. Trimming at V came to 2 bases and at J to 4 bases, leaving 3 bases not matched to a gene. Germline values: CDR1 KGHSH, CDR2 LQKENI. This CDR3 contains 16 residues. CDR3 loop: CASSPILAGGPDTQYF. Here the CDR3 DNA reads TGTGCCAGCTCACCAATACTAGCGGGGGGGCCAGATACGCAGTATTTT.